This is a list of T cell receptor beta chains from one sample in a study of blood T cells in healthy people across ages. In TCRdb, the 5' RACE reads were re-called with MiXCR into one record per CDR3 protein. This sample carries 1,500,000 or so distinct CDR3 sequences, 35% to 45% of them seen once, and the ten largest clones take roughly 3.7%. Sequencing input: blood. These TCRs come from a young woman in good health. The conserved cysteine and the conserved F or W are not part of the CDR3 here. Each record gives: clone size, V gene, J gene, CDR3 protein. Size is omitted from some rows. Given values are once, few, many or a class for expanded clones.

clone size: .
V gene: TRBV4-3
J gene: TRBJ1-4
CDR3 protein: ASSQTTGSGEKLF

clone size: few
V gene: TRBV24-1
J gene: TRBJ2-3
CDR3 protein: ATSHSGGTDTQY

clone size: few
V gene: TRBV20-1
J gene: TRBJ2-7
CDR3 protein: SAPHRQGASYEQY

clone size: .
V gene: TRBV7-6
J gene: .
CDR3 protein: ASTPGSGSFHEQY

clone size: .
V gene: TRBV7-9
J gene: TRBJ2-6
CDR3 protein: ASSGIPAGANVLT

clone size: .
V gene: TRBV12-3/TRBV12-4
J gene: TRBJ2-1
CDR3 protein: ASNLNAGAYEQF

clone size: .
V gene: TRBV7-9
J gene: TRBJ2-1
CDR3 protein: ASSFTLAASSNEQF

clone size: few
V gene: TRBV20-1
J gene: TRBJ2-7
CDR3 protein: SARDMRGGTGATYEQY

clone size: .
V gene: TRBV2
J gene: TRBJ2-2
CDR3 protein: ASRPGLAGHTGELF

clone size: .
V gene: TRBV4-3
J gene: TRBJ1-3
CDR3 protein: ASSQDTGSGNTIY

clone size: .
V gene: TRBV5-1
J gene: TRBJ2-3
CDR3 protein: ASSLLAEANTDTQY

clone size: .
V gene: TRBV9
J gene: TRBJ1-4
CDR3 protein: ASSVEDTVWEKLF

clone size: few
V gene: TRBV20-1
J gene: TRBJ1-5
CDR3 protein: SASSVGPQH

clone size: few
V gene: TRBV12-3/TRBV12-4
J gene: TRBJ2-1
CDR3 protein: ASSFGRGGF

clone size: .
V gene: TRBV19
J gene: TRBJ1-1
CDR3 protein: ASKLVGTFEAF

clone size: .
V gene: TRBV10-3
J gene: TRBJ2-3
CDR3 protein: AAGGPKISDTQY

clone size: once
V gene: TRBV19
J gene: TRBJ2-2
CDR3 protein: ASSVYYSGAGAGELF

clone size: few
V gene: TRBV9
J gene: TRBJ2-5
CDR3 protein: ASSRTGGTGETQY

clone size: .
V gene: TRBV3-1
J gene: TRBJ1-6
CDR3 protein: ASSQARQGADLH

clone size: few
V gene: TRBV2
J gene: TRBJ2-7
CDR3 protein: ASGTGDSYEQY

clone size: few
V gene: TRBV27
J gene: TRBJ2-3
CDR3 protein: ASSSPAGSTDTQY

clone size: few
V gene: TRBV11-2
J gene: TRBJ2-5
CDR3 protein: ASSLFPSGRETQY

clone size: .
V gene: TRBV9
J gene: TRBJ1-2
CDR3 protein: ASSGMRGHT

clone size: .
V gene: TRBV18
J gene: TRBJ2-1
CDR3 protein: ASSPPTQGSYNEQF

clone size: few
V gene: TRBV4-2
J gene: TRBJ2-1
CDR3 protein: ASSQDLFPSRNEQF

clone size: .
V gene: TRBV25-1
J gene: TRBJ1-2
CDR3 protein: ASKRGRYGYT

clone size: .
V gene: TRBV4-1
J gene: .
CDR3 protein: ASSQGDRGPYEQY

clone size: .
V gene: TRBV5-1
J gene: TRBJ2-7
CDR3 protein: ASSRFLQDPLYEQY

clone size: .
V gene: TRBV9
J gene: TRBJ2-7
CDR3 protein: ASSVGVSGAYEQY

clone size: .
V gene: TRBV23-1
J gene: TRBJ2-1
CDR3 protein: VSTQRGPYFRF

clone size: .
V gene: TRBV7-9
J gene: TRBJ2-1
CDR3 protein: ASSVGISSYNEQF

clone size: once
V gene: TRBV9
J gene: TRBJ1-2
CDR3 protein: ASSLTGKFYGYT

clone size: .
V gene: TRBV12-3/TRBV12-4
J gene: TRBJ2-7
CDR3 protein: VSRGTGWDEQY

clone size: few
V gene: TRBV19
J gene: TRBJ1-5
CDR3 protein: ASTGQSNQPQH

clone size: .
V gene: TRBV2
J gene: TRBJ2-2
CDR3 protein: ASSSIAGRAGELF